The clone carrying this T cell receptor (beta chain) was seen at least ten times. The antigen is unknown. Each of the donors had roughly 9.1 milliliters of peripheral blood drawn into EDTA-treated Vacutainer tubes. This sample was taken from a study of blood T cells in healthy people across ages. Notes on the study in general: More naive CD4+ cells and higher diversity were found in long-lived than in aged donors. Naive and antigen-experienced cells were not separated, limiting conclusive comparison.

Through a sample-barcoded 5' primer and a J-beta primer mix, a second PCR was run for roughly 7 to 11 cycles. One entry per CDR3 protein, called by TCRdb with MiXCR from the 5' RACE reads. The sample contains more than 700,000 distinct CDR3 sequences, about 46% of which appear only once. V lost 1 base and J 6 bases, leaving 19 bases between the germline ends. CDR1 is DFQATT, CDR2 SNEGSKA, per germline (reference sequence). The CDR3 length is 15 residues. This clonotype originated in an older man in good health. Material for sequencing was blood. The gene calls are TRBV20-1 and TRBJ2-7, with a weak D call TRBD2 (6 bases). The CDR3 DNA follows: TGCAGTGCTAGAGCCAGCGGGTCCCCCCCGTGCGAGCAGTACTTC. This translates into CSARASGSPPCEQYF.